A single sample gave rise to the 9 T cell receptor beta chains below, sequenced in a study of radiation and T cells in renal cell carcinoma. Time point here: blood 2 weeks post-SBRT. Specified treatment: 15 Gy SBRT to primary tumor, nephrectomy 4 weeks later. Clones were read by immunoSEQ multiplex PCR, and TCRdb kept only the in-frame ones, dropping some. The profile shows about 130,000 clones, more than 75% of them singletons. Sequencing used blood, obtained from a patient whose treatment included radiotherapy and nephrectomy. These receptors came from a woman between 70 and 85 years old with renal cell carcinoma.

The chain is built from TRBV28 and TRBJ1-2; D gene uncertain. V gave up 5 bases and J gave up 0 bases, with 13 bases separating them. The germline V gene has CDR1 MDHEN and CDR2 SYDVKM. This CDR3 is built from 15 residues. The CDR3 protein is CASSPPGLANYGYTF. The CDR3 region has the DNA TGTGCCAGCAGTCCTCCGGGGTTAGCTAACTATGGCTACACCTTC.

The chain recombines TRBV9 with TRBJ2-3; D may be TRBD2 (5 bases). This CDR3 is 15 amino acids long. V was clipped by 0 bases and J by 1 base, with 9 bases between them. The germline gives CDR1 SGDLS, CDR2 YYNGEE. CDR3: CASSVGRIRTDTQYF. The CDR3 DNA follows: TGTGCCAGCAGCGTAGGGAGGATACGCACAGATACGCAGTATTTT.

This rearrangement joins TRBV11-2 to TRBJ2-3, with 8 bases fitting TRBD1. V lost 1 base, J lost 14 bases, and 5 bases stayed unmatched. This CDR3 spans 12 amino acids. Germline V lookup: CDR1 SGHAT, CDR2 FQNNGV. The CDR3 DNA sequence: TGTGCCAGCAGCTTAGCTGGACAGGGAGGGTATTTT. It specifies CASSLAGQGGYF.

This chain connects TRBV7-3 to TRBJ2-7; weak D call: TRBD2 (5 bases). V was cut by 5 bases and J by 6 bases, with 20 bases left in between. In germline, CDR1 is SGHTA, CDR2 FQGTGA. The CDR3 sequence is 15 residues long. The CDR3 sequence: CASSSLDLLTSEQYF. Written as DNA, the CDR3 is TGTGCCAGCAGCAGCTTGGACTTATTAACGTCCGAGCAGTACTTC.

The gene calls are TRBV27 and TRBJ2-3; 10 nucleotides agree with TRBD2. Trimming at V came to 3 bases and at J to 7 bases, leaving 16 bases not matched to a gene. The germline V gene encodes CDR1 MNHEY and CDR2 SMNVEV (reference sequence). The CDR3 spans 18 residues. CDR3 sequence: CASSFLNIVGLAPHTQYF. The CDR3 nucleotides are TGTGCCAGCAGTTTTCTTAATATCGTGGGACTAGCGCCTCATACGCAGTATTTT.

The V and J genes are TRBV27 and TRBJ2-2; 7 bases match TRBD1. Trimming cost V 3 bases and J 5 bases; bases outside gene matches: 3. The germline V gene encodes CDR1 MNHEY and CDR2 SMNVEV (reference sequence). CDR3 length equals 14 residues. The DNA for the CDR3 is TGTGCCAGCAGTTTTATCAGGGGGACCGGGGAGCTGTTTTTT. Encoded protein: CASSFIRGTGELFF.

This clone was seen a few times. The gene calls are TRBV6-5 and TRBJ1-1; tentatively, D is TRBD1 (5 bases). From germline, CDR1 is MNHEY and CDR2 SVGAGI. This CDR3 is 13 amino acids long. V lost 5 bases, J lost 13 bases, and 20 bases lay in between. The CDR3 region has the DNA TGTGCCAGCAGTAACAAGGGGAAATCAATCTTTTTCTTT. It codes for CASSNKGKSIFFF.

The genes are TRBV18 and TRBJ2-2; no reliable D call. Germline V gives CDR1 KGHSH, CDR2 LQKENI. There are 15 residues in the CDR3. V was clipped by 0 bases and J by 0 bases, with 5 bases between them. The chain's CDR3 is CASSPPRTNTGELFF. The DNA for the CDR3 is TGTGCCAGCTCACCACCCAGAACGAACACCGGGGAGCTGTTTTTT.

J is TRBJ1-2 and V is TRBV6-5; D gene ambiguous. With 2 bases removed from V and 2 bases from J, the gap between germline ends came to 9 bases. This CDR3 region has 14 residues. CDR1 is MNHEY and CDR2 is SVGAGI in the germline V gene. As DNA, the CDR3 is TGTGCCAGCAGTTACCTGGCAGAGAACTATGGCTACACCTTC. Amino acid sequence: CASSYLAENYGYTF.